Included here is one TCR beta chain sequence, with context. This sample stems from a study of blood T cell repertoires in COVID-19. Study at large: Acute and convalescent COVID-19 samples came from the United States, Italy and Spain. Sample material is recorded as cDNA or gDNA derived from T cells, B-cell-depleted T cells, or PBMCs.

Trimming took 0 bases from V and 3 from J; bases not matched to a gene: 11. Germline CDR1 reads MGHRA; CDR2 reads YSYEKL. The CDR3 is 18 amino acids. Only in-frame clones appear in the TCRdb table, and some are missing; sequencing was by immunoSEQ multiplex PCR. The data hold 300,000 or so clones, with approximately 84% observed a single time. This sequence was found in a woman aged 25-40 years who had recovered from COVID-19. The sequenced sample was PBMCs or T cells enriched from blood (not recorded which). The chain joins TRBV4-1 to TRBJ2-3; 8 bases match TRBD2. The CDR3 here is CASSQDSGGARITDTQYF. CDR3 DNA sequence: TGCGCCAGCAGCCAAGATTCGGGGGGGGCGCGTATAACAGATACGCAGTATTTT.